Shown below are 19 T cell receptor beta chains from a single sample sequenced in a study of blood T cell repertoires in COVID-19. Here immunoSEQ multiplex PCR was the method, and the copy in TCRdb shows in-frame clones only, minus some. Among 120,000 or so clones listed, over 75% were seen once. Source material: peripheral blood. Receptor source: a man aged 55 to 70 with active or convalescent COVID-19.

This clone has a handful of counts. The V call is TRBV7-8, the J call TRBJ1-1; D is unclear. Germline CDR1 SGHVS, CDR2 FQNEAQ. The CDR3 is 16 residues long. Trimming removed 2 bases from V and 3 bases from J, with 16 bases in between. DNA of the CDR3: TGTGCCAGCAGCTTAAGGTTTAGAGGTGAGGACACTGAAGCTTTCTTT. Protein sequence: CASSLRFRGEDTEAFF.

The chain carries TRBV28 and TRBJ2-1; D perhaps matches TRBD2 (5 bases). Germline V gene lookup returns CDR1 MDHEN and CDR2 SYDVKM. Trimming left V 5 bases short and J 8 bases short, with 16 bases between. The CDR3 spans 14 residues. CDR3 DNA sequence: TGTGCCAGCAGTCCGCCGGGAATCCAACATGAGCAGTTCTTC. Protein product: CASSPPGIQHEQFF.

This clone was detected a few times. The chain links TRBV7-9 to TRBJ2-7; the match to TRBD2 covers 7 bases. The CDR3 length is 16 residues. In germline, CDR1 is SEHNR, CDR2 FQNEAQ (reference sequence). V trimming: 2 bases; J trimming: 4 bases; junction bases outside the gene matches: 11. The CDR3 sequence is CASSLSGGGGTYEQYF. DNA of the CDR3: TGTGCCAGCAGCTTATCGGGAGGCGGGGGAACTTACGAGCAGTACTTC.

This clone was counted once. V gene TRBV18 combines with J gene TRBJ1-1; maybe TRBD1 (6 bases). This CDR3 has 13 residues. Trimming removed 3 bases from V and 6 bases from J, with 11 bases in between. Germline V gene sequence: CDR1 KGHSH, CDR2 LQKENI. CDR3: CASSPGGRAEAFF. The DNA for the CDR3 is TGTGCCAGCTCACCCGGGGGGCGGGCTGAAGCTTTCTTT.

This clone has just one count. This rearrangement joins TRBV5-1 to TRBJ1-4; D gene uncertain. Germline CDR1 is SGHRS and CDR2 is YFSETQ. The CDR3 extends over 10 amino acids. V was trimmed by 7 bases and J by 7 bases, leaving 5 bases between them. CDR3 sequence reads: CASHPEKLFF. Here the CDR3 DNA reads TGCGCCAGCCATCCTGAAAAACTGTTTTTT. The variable domain in full, with the rest retrieved from reference TRBV5-1 and TRBJ1-4, is KAGVTQTPRYLIKTRGQQVTLSCSPISGHRSVSWYQQTPGQGLQFLFEYFSETQRNKGNFPGRFSGRQFSNSRSEMNVSTLELGDSALYLCASHPEKLFFGSGTQLSVL.

About this clone itself: Other nucleotide sequences from this sample produce the same CDR3. V gene TRBV12-3 or TRBV12-4 combines with J gene TRBJ1-1; D gene ambiguous. V dropped 5 bases and J dropped 1 base, with 8 bases sitting between them. The CDR3 extends over 13 amino acids. Here the CDR3 DNA reads TGTGCCAGCAGTCTAGGGCCGAACACTGAAGCTTTCTTT. It encodes CASSLGPNTEAFF.

The sample holds many counts of this clone. The rearrangement links TRBV27 to TRBJ2-7, with D hard to call. With 0 bases removed from V and 4 bases from J, the gap between germline ends came to 7 bases. The CDR3 totals 13 residues. The germline CDR1 and CDR2 sequences are MNHEY and SMNVEV (reference sequence). CDR3 region: CASSLSSAYEQYF. As DNA, the CDR3 is TGTGCCAGCAGTTTATCCAGCGCGTACGAGCAGTACTTC.

This CDR3 is CASSNPGQNTEAFF. The CDR3 DNA reads as TGTGCCAGTAGTAATCCGGGACAGAACACTGAAGCTTTCTTT. The rearrangement links TRBV19 to TRBJ1-1, with D maybe TRBD1 (6 bases). There are 14 residues in the CDR3. V was shortened by 4 bases and J by 1 base, with 10 bases between the two germline ends. Germline V gene sequence: CDR1 LNHDA, CDR2 SQIVND (reference sequence).

The chain combines TRBV7-2 with TRBJ2-3; D may be TRBD2 (5 bases). The CDR3 has 15 residues. Looked up from germline, CDR1 is SGHTA and CDR2 is FQGNSA. The V and J ends lost 6 bases and 2 bases respectively, with 15 bases between them. CDR3 loop: CASSREGISTDTQYF. In DNA form, the CDR3 reads TGTGCCAGCAGTCGAGAGGGTATATCCACAGATACGCAGTATTTT.

This sequence joins TRBV30 and TRBJ2-7; D may be TRBD2 (5 bases). V shed 4 bases and J shed 3 bases, with 16 bases lying between them. Germline V gene sequence: CDR1 GTSNPN, CDR2 SVGIG (reference sequence). CDR3 length: 14 amino acids. The CDR3 reads CAWNYAGLNYEQYF. The CDR3, as DNA: TGTGCCTGGAACTACGCGGGCTTGAACTACGAGCAGTACTTC. Based on the CDR3 plus reference TRBV30 and TRBJ2-7, the full variable domain is SQTIHQWPATLVQPVGSPLSLECTVEGTSNPNLYWYRQAAGRGLQLLFYSVGIGQISSEVPQNLSASRPQDRQFILSSKKLLLSDSGFYLCAWNYAGLNYEQYFGPGTRLTVT.

This chain links TRBV5-1 with TRBJ1-1, with D perhaps TRBD1 (6 bases). V lost 5 bases to trimming and J lost 4 bases, with 15 bases between them. The CDR3 length is 14 residues. The germline V gene has CDR1 SGHRS and CDR2 YFSETQ. The CDR3 sequence is CASSSRQEVTEAFF. CDR3 in DNA: TGCGCCAGCAGTTCCAGACAGGAGGTCACTGAAGCTTTCTTT.

The chain uses TRBV2 and TRBJ2-6; 7 bases are a match to TRBD1. Germline V gene lookup returns CDR1 SNHLY and CDR2 FYNNEI. The length of the CDR3 is 17 residues. Here the CDR3 reads CVSTVDRAFSGANVLTF. CDR3 nucleotide sequence: TGTGTCTCGACGGTAGACAGGGCCTTTTCTGGGGCCAACGTCCTGACTTTC. Based on the CDR3 plus reference TRBV2 and TRBJ2-6, the full variable domain is EPEVTQTPSHQVTQMGQEVILRCVPISNHLYFYWYRQILGQKVEFLVSFYNNEISEKSEIFDDQFSVERPDGSNFTLKIRSTKLEDSAMYFCVSTVDRAFSGANVLTFGAGSRLTVL.

This rearrangement joins TRBV7-3 to TRBJ2-1, with 12 positions matching TRBD2. V dropped 4 bases and J dropped 8; count of bases not matched to a gene: 21. The length of the CDR3 is 20 residues. Germline V CDR1 and CDR2: SGHTA, FQGTGA. As DNA, the CDR3 is TGTGCCAGCAGCTCACCACTAGCGGGAGGATCCGAACCGCCGAGGGATGAGCAGTTCTTC. Translating it yields CASSSPLAGGSEPPRDEQFF.

The V and J genes are TRBV30 and TRBJ1-2; TRBD1 agrees at 8 bases. V gave up 1 base and J gave up 5 bases; unmatched junction bases: 6. Germline V gene lookup returns CDR1 GTSNPN and CDR2 SVGIG (reference sequence). The CDR3 runs 14 residues. For the CDR3, the DNA is TGTGCCTGGAGTGGGCAGGGGGCGTGGTATGGCTACACCTTC. Protein: CAWSGQGAWYGYTF.

The gene calls are TRBV5-4 and TRBJ1-2; D is undetermined. V was cut by 0 bases and J by 3 bases, with 6 bases left in between. From germline, CDR1 is SGHNT and CDR2 YYREEE (reference sequence). This CDR3 spans 13 amino acids. CDR3 region: CASSLVQDYGYTF. The CDR3 bases are TGTGCCAGCAGCTTGGTTCAGGACTATGGCTACACCTTC.

The V call is TRBV2, the J call TRBJ2-5; 7 positions agree with TRBD2. Trimming cost V 6 bases and J 6 bases; bases outside gene matches: 10. The CDR3 has 14 residues. Germline V gene lookup returns CDR1 SNHLY and CDR2 FYNNEI. The CDR3 here is CASSQLARKKTQYF. In DNA, the CDR3 is TGTGCCAGCAGCCAACTAGCGAGGAAAAAGACCCAGTACTTC.

This clone appeared a single time. This chain links TRBV28 with TRBJ2-7; D is possibly TRBD2 (5 bases). This CDR3 has 14 residues. V lost 7 bases and J 1 base, leaving 14 bases between the germline ends. The germline gives CDR1 MDHEN, CDR2 SYDVKM. CDR3 DNA: TGTGCCAGCACCAGGCTGGAGGCGTCCTACGAGCAGTACTTC. As protein: CASTRLEASYEQYF.

This clone was counted only a few times. The chain is built from TRBV19 and TRBJ2-2, with 12 bases fitting TRBD2. The CDR3 consists of 19 residues. The V and J ends lost 7 bases and 5 bases, in that order; junction bases with no gene match: 17. Germline CDR1 reads LNHDA; CDR2 reads SQIVND (reference sequence). As DNA, the CDR3 is TGTGCCAGTACCTCTCGGACTAGCGGGGACCTTTGGGGAACCGGGGAGCTGTTTTTT. Encoded protein: CASTSRTSGDLWGTGELFF.

The chain is built from TRBV7-2 and TRBJ2-7; D may be TRBD1 (6 bases). The V end lost 4 bases, the J end lost 0 bases, and 10 bases lay between the germline ends. Germline V lookup: CDR1 SGHTA, CDR2 FQGNSA. This CDR3 is 14 amino acids long. The CDR3 DNA is TGTGCCAGCAGCTCGAGACAGGACTCCTACGAGCAGTACTTC. Amino acids: CASSSRQDSYEQYF.